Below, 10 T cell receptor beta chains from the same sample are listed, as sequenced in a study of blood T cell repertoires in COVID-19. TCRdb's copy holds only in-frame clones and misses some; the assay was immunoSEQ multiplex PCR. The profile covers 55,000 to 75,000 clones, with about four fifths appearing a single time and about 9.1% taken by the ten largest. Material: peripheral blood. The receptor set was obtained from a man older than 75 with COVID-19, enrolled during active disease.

CDR3 residues: CASSGTGVGNQPQHF. The CDR3 DNA follows: TGTGCCAGCTCTGGGACAGGGGTCGGCAATCAGCCCCAGCATTTT. The rearrangement links TRBV19 to TRBJ1-5; 10 bases align to TRBD1. The CDR3 extends over 15 amino acids. CDR1 and CDR2 (germline): LNHDA, SQIVND (reference sequence). V was clipped by 9 bases and J by 2 bases; unmatched bases: 7.

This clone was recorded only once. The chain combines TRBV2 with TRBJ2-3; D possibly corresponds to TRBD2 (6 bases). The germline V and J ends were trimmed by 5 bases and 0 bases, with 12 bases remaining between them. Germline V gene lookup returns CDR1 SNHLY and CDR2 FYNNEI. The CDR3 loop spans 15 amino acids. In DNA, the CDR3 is TGTGCCAGCAGTTGGGGCGGGATTAGCACAGATACGCAGTATTTT. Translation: CASSWGGISTDTQYF. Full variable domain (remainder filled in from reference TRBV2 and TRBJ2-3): EPEVTQTPSHQVTQMGQEVILRCVPISNHLYFYWYRQILGQKVEFLVSFYNNEISEKSEIFDDQFSVERPDGSNFTLKIRSTKLEDSAMYFCASSWGGISTDTQYFGPGTRLTVL.

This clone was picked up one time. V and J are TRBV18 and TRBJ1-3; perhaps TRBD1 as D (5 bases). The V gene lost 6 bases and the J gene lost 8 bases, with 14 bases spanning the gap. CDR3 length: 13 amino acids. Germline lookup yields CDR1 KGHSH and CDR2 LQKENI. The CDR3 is CASSPEAGYTIYF. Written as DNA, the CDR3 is TGTGCCAGCTCTCCAGAGGCAGGGTACACCATATATTTT.

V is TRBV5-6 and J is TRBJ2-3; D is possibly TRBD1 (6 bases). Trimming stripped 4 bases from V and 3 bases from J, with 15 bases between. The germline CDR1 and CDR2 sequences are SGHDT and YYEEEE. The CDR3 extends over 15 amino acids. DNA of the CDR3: TGTGCCAGCAGCGGCTACCAGGGGCGGACAGATACGCAGTATTTT. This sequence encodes CASSGYQGRTDTQYF.

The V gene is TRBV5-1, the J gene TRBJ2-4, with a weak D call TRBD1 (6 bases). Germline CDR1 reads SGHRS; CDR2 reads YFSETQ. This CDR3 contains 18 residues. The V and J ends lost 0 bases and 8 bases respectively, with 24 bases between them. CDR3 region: CASSLGYLQGGGEDIQYF. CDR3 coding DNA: TGCGCCAGCAGCTTGGGTTACTTACAGGGTGGGGGCGAGGACATTCAGTACTTC.

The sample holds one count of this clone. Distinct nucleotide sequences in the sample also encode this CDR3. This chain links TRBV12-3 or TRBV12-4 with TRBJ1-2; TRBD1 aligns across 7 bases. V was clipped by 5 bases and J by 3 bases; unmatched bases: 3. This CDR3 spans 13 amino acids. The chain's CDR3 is CASSRDRDYGYTF. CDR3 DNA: TGTGCCAGCAGTCGCGACAGGGACTATGGCTACACCTTC.

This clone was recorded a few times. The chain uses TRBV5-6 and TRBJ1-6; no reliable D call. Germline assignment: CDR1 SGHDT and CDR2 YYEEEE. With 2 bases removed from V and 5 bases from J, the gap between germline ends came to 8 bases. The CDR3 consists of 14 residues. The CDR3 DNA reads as TGTGCCAGCAGCTTTGACTTTAATAATTCACCCCTCCACTTT. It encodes CASSFDFNNSPLHF.

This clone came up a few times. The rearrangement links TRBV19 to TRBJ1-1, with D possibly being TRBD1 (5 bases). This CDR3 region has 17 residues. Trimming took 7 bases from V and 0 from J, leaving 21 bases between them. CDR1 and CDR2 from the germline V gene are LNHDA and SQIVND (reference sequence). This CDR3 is CASKFSDNHLMNTEAFF. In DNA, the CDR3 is TGTGCCAGTAAGTTCTCGGACAACCACCTTATGAACACTGAAGCTTTCTTT. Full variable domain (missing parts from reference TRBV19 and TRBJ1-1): DGGITQSPKYLFRKEGQNVTLSCEQNLNHDAMYWYRQDPGQGLRLIYYSQIVNDFQKGDIAEGYSVSREKKESFPLTVTSAQKNPTAFYLCASKFSDNHLMNTEAFFGQGTRLTVV.

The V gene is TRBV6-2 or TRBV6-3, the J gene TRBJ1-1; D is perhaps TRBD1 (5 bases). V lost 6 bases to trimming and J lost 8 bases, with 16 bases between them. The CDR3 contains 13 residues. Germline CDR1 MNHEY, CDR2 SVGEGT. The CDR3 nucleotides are TGTGCCAGCAGCCAACCTACGGCAGGGGAAGCTTTCTTT. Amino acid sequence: CASSQPTAGEAFF.

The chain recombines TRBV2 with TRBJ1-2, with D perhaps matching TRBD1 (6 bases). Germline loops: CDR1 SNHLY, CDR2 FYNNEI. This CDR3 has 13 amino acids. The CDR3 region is CASGTSANYGYTF. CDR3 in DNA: TGTGCGAGCGGGACATCGGCTAACTATGGCTACACCTTC.